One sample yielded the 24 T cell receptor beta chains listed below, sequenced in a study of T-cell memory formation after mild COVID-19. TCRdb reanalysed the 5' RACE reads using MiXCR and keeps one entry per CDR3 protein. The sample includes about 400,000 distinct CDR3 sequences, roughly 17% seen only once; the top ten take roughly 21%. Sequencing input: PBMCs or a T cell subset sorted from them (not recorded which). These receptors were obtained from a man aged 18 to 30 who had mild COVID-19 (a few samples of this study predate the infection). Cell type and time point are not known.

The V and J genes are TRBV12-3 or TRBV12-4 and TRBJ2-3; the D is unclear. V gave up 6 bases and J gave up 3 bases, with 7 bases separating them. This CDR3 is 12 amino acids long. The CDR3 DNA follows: TGTGCCAGCAGGACGGCGACAGATACGCAGTATTTT. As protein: CASRTATDTQYF.

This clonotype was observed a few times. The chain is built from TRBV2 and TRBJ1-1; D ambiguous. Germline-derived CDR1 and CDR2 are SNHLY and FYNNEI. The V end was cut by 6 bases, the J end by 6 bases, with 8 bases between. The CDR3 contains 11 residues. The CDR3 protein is CASRQYSEAFF. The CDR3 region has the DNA TGTGCCAGCAGGCAGTACTCTGAAGCTTTCTTT. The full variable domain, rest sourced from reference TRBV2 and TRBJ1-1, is EPEVTQTPSHQVTQMGQEVILRCVPISNHLYFYWYRQILGQKVEFLVSFYNNEISEKSEIFDDQFSVERPDGSNFTLKIRSTKLEDSAMYFCASRQYSEAFFGQGTRLTVV.

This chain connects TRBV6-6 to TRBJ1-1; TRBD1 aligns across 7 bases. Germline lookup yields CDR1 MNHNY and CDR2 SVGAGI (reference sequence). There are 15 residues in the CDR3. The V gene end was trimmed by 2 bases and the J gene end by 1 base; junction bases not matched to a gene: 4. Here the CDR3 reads CASSYRGPRNTEAFF. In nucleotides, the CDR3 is TGTGCCAGCAGTTACAGGGGGCCCAGGAACACTGAAGCTTTCTTT.

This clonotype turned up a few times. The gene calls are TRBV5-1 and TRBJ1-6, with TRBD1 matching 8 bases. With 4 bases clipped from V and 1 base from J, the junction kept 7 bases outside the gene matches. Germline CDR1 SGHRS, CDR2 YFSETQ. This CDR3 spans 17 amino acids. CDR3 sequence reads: CASSGGTGRSYNSPLHF. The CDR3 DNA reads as TGCGCCAGCAGCGGGGGGACAGGAAGGTCCTATAATTCACCCCTCCACTTT.

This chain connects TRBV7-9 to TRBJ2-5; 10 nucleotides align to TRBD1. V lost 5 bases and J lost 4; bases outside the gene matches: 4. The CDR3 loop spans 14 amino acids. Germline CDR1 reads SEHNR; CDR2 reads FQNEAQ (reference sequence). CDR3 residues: CASSPRTGGETQYF. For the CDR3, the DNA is TGTGCCAGCAGCCCCAGGACAGGGGGAGAGACCCAGTACTTC.

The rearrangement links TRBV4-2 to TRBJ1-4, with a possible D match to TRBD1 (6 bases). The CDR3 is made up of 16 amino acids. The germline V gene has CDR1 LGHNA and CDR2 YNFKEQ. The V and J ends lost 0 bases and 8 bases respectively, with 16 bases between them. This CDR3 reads CASSQEGWGLGEKLFF. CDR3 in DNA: TGTGCCAGCAGCCAAGAGGGGTGGGGGCTCGGAGAAAAACTGTTTTTT.

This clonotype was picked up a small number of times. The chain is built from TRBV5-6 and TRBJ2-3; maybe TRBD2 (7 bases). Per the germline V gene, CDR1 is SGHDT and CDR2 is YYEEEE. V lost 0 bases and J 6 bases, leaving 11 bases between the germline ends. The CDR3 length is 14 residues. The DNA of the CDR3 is TGTGCCAGCAGCTTGGAGGGGGGGTTTGATACGCAGTATTTT. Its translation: CASSLEGGFDTQYF.

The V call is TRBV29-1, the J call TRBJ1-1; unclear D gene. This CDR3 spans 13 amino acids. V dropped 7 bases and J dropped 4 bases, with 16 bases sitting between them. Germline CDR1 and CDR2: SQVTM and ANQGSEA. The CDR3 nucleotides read TGCAGCGACGCCCGCCGATCAATCACTGAAGCTTTCTTT. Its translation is CSDARRSITEAFF. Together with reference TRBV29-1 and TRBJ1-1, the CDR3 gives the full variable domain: SAVISQKPSRDICQRGTSLTIQCQVDSQVTMMFWYRQQPGQSLTLIATANQGSEATYESGFVIDKFPISRPNLTFSTLTVSNMSPEDSSIYLCSDARRSITEAFFGQGTRLTVV.

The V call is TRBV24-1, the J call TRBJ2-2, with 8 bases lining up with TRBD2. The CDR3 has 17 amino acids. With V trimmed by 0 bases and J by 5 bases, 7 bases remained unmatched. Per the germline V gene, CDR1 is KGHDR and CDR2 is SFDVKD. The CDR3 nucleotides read TGTGCCACCAGTGATTTGCCCGGGACTAGAAAAACCGGGGAGCTGTTTTTT. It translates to CATSDLPGTRKTGELFF.

The CDR3 here is CASSRGTGGADTQYF. DNA of the CDR3: TGTGCCAGCTCACGAGGGACAGGGGGCGCAGATACGCAGTATTTT. V gene TRBV18 combines with J gene TRBJ2-3, with 12 bases that match TRBD1. V lost 4 bases to trimming and J lost 4 bases; unmatched junction nucleotides: 3. CDR1 and CDR2 from the germline V gene are KGHSH and LQKENI. The CDR3 runs to 15 residues.

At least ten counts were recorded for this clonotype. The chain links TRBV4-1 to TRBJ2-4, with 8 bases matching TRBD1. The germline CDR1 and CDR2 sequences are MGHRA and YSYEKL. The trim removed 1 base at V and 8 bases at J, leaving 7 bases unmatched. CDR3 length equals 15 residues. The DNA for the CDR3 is TGCGCCAGCAGCCAAGGGCAGGGGGCGCTGGACATTCAGTACTTC. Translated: CASSQGQGALDIQYF.

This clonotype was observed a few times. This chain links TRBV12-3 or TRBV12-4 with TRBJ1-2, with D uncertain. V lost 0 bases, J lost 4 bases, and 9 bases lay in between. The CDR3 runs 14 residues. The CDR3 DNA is TGTGCCAGCAGTTTAGCTGGAAACTTCTATGGCTACACCTTC. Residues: CASSLAGNFYGYTF.

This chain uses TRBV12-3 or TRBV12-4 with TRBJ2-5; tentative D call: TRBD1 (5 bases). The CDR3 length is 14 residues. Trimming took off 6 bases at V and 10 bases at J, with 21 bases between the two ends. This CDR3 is CASSPQVTRVGQYF. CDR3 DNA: TGTGCCAGCAGCCCTCAGGTGACCAGGGTAGGCCAGTACTTC.

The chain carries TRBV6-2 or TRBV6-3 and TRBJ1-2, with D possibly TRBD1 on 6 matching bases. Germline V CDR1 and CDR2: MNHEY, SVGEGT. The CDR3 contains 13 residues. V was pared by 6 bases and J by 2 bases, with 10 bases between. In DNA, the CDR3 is TGTGCCAGCAGAGCGACAGGAAACTATGGCTACACCTTC. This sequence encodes CASRATGNYGYTF.

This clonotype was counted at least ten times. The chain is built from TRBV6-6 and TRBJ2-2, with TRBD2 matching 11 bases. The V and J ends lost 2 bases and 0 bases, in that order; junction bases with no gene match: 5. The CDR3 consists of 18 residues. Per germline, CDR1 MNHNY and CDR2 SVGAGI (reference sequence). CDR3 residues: CASSYRTSGGANTGELFF. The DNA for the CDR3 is TGTGCCAGCAGTTACCGAACTAGCGGGGGAGCGAACACCGGGGAGCTGTTTTTT.

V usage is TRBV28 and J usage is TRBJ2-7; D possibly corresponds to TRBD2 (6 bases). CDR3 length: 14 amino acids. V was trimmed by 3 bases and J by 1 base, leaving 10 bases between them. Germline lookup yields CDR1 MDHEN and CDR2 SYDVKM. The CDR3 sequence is CASSFGGDSYEQYF. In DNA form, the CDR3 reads TGTGCCAGCAGTTTCGGCGGGGATTCCTACGAGCAGTACTTC.

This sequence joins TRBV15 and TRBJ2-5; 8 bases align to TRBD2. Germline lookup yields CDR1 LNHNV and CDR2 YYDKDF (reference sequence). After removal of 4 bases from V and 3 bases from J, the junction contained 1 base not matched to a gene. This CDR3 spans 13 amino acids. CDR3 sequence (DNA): TGTGCCACCAGCAATAGCGGGGAAGAGACCCAGTACTTC. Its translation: CATSNSGEETQYF.

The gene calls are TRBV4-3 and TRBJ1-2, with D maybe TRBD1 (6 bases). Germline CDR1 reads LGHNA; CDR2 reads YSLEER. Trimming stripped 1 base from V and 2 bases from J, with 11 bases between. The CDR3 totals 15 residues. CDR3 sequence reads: CASSQAGQGNYGYTF. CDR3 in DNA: TGCGCCAGCAGCCAAGCGGGGCAGGGGAACTATGGCTACACCTTC.

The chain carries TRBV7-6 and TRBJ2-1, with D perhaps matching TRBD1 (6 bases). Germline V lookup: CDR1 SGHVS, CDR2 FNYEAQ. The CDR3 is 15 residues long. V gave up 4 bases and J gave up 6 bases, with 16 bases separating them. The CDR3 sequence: CASSSPGHDVNEQFF. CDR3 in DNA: TGTGCCAGCAGCTCCCCGGGACACGACGTCAATGAGCAGTTCTTC.

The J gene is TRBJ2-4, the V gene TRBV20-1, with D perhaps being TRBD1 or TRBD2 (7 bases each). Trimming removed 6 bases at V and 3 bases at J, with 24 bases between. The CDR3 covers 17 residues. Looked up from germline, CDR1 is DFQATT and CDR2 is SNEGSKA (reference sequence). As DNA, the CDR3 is TGCAGTGCCAGGGGGTGGGAGGGGGCTAGTGGCAAAAACATTCAGTACTTC. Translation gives CSARGWEGASGKNIQYF.

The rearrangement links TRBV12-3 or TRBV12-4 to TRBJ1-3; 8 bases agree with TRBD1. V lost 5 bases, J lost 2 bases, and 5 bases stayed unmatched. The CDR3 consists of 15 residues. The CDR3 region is CASSPGTGTGNTIYF. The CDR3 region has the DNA TGTGCCAGCAGTCCGGGGACAGGAACTGGAAACACCATATATTTT.

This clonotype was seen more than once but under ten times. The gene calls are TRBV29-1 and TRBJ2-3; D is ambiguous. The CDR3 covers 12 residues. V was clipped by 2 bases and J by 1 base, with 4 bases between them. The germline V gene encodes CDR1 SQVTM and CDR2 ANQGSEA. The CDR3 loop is CSVESGTDTQYF. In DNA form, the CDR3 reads TGCAGCGTTGAATCGGGCACAGATACGCAGTATTTT.

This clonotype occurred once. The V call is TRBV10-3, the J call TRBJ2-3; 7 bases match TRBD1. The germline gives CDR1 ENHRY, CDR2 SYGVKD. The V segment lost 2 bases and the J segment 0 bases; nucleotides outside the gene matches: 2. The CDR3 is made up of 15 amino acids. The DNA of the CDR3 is TGTGCCATCAGTGAGCCGGGACAGAGCACAGATACGCAGTATTTT. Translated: CAISEPGQSTDTQYF.

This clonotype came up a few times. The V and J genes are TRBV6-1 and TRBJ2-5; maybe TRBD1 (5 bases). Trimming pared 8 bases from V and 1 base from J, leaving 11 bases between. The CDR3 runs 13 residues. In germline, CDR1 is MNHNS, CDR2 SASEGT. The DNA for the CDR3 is TGTGCCAGCGCAGGGATTCCCCAAGAGACCCAGTACTTC. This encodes CASAGIPQETQYF.